This T cell receptor (beta chain) was recovered during a study of Graves' ophthalmopathy and Graves' hyperthyroidism. Germline V CDR1 and CDR2: SGHTA, FQGTGA. This CDR3 spans 15 amino acids. V lost 1 base, J lost 7 bases, and 3 bases stayed unmatched. This clonotype was detected many times. Stable hyperthyroidism meant no ophthalmopathy within 18 months of follow-up. Hyperthyroidism was new, under 2 months, in patients aged 18 to 65. TCR beta CDR3 regions were amplified from RNA transcripts. A first-round RT-PCR used HTBI primers, followed by a second-round multiplex PCR. Using its own MiXCR run on the multiplex PCR reads, TCRdb lists one record per CDR3 protein. The table records a few hundred thousand distinct CDR3 sequences, approximately 15% of them present only once.

The V call is TRBV7-3, the J call TRBJ1-6; TRBD1 matches 8 bases. The origin of this receptor is a woman under 30 with stable Graves' hyperthyroidism. What was sequenced was peripheral blood. CDR3 sequence reads: CASSLNTGGNSPLHF. The CDR3 bases are TGTGCCAGCAGCTTAAACACAGGGGGAAATTCACCCCTCCACTTT.